This T cell receptor (beta chain) stems from a study of T cells in Graves' hyperthyroidism and ophthalmopathy. Points from the study as a whole: Blood also carried most thyroid clonotypes expanded above 0.001.

In the ophthalmopathy cohort, Clinical Activity Score was at least 3, NOSPECS grade at least 4, and duration under 3 months. Patients showing uncontrolled infection, other autoimmune disease, pregnancy or lactation were ineligible. Orbital computed tomography, thyroid ultrasound, serum thyroxine and TRAb, and clinical symptoms together informed the diagnoses. The TCR beta CDR3 regions underwent amplification using RNA transcripts as the source. Primed by the HTBI set, a first-round RT-PCR was run on the TCR CDR3. TCRdb itself ran the multiplex PCR reads through MiXCR, one entry per CDR3 protein. The table includes about 260,000 distinct CDR3 sequences, roughly 15% detected once. Comments on this clonotype: Its matching antigen is unknown. This may be a read error: a much more frequent sequence differs by one nucleotide.

The CDR3 covers 16 residues. Germline CDR1 is SGHRS and CDR2 is YFSETQ. The material sequenced was blood. The sequence derives from a woman aged 18-29 years with Graves' ophthalmopathy. This chain uses TRBV5-1 with TRBJ2-7; D is possibly TRBD1 (5 bases). The J call may be incorrect, as the DNA end agrees better with TRBJ2-1. CDR3 DNA sequence: TGCGCCAGCAGCTTGGGTGCCACAGGCCATACCTACGAGCAGTTCTTC. The encoded protein is CASSLGATGHTYEQFF.